This T cell receptor (beta chain) was documented in a study of blood T cell repertoires in COVID-19. Study background: From the United States, Italy and Spain came samples of acute and convalescent COVID-19. T cells, B-cell-depleted T cells, or PBMCs supplied cDNA or gDNA.

Participant age was roughly 18 to 89 years, and participants resided in 20 to 30 US areas. The V gene's germline CDR1 is WSHSY and CDR2 SAAADI. The CDR3 sequence is 14 residues long. The V and J ends lost 7 bases and 10 bases, in that order; junction bases with no gene match: 13. TCRdb's table, derived via immunoSEQ multiplex PCR, lists solely in-frame clones and lacks some. This sample has roughly 230,000 clones, with more than 65% found just once. The rearrangement uses TRBV10-2 and TRBJ2-5, with 9 bases identical to TRBD1. The origin of this receptor is a man aged 50 to 59 who had recovered from COVID-19. Sequencing used PBMCs or T cells enriched from blood (not recorded which). CDR3 in DNA: TGCGCCAGCACCCGGGACAGGGCCTATGGAGACCAGTACTTC. Protein product: CASTRDRAYGDQYF.